This TCR beta chain was observed in a study of technical replicates of blood from several donors. This clone was observed once. Method: immunoSEQ multiplex PCR; TCRdb's copy keeps in-frame clones and lacks some. The top ten hold less than 0.35% of the sample, which has roughly 72,000 clones, around 96% seen once. This sequence was found in a human donor in good health. What was sequenced was T cells isolated from PBMCs.

The chain's CDR3 is CSGRTSGDADTQYF. CDR3 sequence (DNA): TGCAGCGGTCGGACTAGCGGGGACGCAGATACGCAGTATTTT. The chain joins TRBV29-1 to TRBJ2-3, with TRBD2 matching over 12 bases. The CDR3 length is 14 residues. From germline, CDR1 is SQVTM and CDR2 ANQGSEA. The V gene end was trimmed by 7 bases and the J gene end by 4 bases; junction bases not matched to a gene: 6.